This paragraph reports one T cell receptor (beta chain). This same CDR3 is encoded by further DNA sequences in the sample. The entry originates in a study of blood T cell repertoires in COVID-19. Overall study: The analysed material was cDNA or gDNA that came from T cells, B-cell-depleted T cells, or PBMCs.

As handled by the study authors: Estimated nucleated cell counts came from reference gene primer amplification. Measured with immunoSEQ multiplex PCR; TCRdb has only the in-frame clones, and not every one. V and J calls and clone size are given by that table; D and trimming were obtained from the DNA. Of about 200,000 clones listed, 70% to 90% are singletons. Those enrolled in Seattle joined during active infection and were followed longitudinally afterward. This CDR3 is built from 14 residues. Germline-derived CDR1 and CDR2 are SGHNT and YYREEE (reference sequence). Trimming took off 2 bases at V and 7 bases at J, with 16 bases between the two ends.

This chain links TRBV5-4 with TRBJ2-7; TRBD2 might be the D (7 bases). This receptor was taken from a man in his forties or fifties with COVID-19, enrolled during active disease. Sequences were obtained from peripheral blood. CDR3 residues: CASSFGGGREEQYF. The CDR3, as DNA: TGTGCCAGCAGCTTTGGGGGGGGGCGGGAAGAGCAGTACTTC.